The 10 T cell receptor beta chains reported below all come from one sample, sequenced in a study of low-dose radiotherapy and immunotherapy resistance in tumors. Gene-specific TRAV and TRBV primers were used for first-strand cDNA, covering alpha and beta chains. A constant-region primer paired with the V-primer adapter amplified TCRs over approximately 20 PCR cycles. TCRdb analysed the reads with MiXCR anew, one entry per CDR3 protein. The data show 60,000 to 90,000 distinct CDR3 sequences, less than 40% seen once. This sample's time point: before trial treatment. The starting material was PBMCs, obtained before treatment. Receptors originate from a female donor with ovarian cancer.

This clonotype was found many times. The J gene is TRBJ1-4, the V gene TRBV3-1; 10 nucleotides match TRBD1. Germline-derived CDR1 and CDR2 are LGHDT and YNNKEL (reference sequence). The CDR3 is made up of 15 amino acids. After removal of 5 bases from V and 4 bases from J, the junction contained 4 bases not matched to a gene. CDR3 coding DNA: TGTGCCAGCAGCACCCGGACAGGGGGTAATGAAAAACTGTTTTTT. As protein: CASSTRTGGNEKLFF.

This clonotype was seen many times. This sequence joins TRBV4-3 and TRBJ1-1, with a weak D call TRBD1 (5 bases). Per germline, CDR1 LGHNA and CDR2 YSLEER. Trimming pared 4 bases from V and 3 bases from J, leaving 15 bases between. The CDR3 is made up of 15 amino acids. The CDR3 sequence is CASSLQRGGDTEAFF. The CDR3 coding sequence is TGCGCCAGCAGCCTACAGCGGGGGGGGGACACTGAAGCTTTCTTT.

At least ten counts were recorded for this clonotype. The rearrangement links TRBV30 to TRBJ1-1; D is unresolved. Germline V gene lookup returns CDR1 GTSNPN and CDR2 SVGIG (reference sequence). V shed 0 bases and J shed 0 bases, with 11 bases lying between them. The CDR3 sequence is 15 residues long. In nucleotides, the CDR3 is TGTGCCTGGAGTGTACGGGGAGTCATGAACACTGAAGCTTTCTTT. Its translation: CAWSVRGVMNTEAFF.

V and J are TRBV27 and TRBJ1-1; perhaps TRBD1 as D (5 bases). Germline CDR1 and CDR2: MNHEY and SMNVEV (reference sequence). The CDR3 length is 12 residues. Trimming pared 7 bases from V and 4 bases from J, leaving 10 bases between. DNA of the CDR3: TGTGCCAGCACGGGGGTGGGCACTGAAGCTTTCTTT. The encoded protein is CASTGVGTEAFF.

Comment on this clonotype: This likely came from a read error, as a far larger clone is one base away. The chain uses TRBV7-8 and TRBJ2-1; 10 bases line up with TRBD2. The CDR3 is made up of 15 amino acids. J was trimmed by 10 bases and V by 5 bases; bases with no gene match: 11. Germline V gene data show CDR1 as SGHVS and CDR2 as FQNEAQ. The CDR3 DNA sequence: TGTGCCAGCAGCGAGGGACTAGCGACCACATACGAGCAGTTCTTC. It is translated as CASSEGLATTYEQFF.

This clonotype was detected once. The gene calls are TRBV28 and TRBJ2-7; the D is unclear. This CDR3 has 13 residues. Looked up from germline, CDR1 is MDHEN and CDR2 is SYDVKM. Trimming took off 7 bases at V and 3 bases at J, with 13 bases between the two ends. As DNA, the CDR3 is TGTGCCAGCACAGGACCCGCTCTCTACGAGCAGTACTTC. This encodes CASTGPALYEQYF.

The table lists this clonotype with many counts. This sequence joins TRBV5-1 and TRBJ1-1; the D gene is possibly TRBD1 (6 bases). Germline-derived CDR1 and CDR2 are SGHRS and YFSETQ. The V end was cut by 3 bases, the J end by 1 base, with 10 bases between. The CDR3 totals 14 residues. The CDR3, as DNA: TGCGCCAGCAGCTACGCGGGGGCGAACACTGAAGCTTTCTTT. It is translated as CASSYAGANTEAFF.

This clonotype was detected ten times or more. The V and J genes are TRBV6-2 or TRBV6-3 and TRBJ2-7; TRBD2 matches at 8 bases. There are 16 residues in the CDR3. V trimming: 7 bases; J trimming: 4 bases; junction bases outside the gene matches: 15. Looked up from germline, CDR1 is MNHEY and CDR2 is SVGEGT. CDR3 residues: CASNLSPAGDSYEQYF. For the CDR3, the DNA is TGTGCCAGCAATCTCTCCCCAGCGGGAGACTCGTACGAGCAGTACTTC.

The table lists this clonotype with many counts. CDR3 protein: CASRRGRQPNLSGNTIYF. The DNA for the CDR3 is TGTGCCAGCCGCAGGGGGAGACAGCCTAATCTCTCTGGAAACACCATATATTTT. The chain uses TRBV7-8 and TRBJ1-3; 7 positions agree with TRBD1. CDR3 length: 18 amino acids. Germline CDR1 and CDR2: SGHVS and FQNEAQ. J was trimmed by 0 bases and V by 8 bases; bases with no gene match: 16.

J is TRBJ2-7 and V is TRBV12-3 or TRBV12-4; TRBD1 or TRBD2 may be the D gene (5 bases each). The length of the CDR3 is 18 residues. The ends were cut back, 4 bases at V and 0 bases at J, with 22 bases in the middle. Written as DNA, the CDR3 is TGTGCCAGCAGTTCGTATGGGGGAATGACGGCCAGCTCCTACGAGCAGTACTTC. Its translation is CASSSYGGMTASSYEQYF.